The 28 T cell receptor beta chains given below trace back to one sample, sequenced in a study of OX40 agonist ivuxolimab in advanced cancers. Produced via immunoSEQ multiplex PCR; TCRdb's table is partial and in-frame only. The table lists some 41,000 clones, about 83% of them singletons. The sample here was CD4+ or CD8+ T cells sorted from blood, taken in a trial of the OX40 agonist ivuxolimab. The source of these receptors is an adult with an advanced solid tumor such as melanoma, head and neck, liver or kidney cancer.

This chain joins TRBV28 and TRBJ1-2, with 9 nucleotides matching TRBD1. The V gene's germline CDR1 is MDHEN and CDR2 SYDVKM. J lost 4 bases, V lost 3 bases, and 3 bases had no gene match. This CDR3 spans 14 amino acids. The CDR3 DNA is TGTGCCAGCAGTTTTTGGGGACAGGGCTATGGCTACACCTTC. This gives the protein CASSFWGQGYGYTF.

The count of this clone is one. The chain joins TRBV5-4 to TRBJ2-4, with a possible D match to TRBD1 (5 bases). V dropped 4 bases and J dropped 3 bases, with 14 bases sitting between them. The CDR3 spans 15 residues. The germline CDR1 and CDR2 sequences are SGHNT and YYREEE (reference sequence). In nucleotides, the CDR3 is TGTGCCAGCAGCCCTCAGGACAATATCAAAAACATTCAGTACTTC. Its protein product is CASSPQDNIKNIQYF.

The CDR3 protein is CATSRDRVSADTQYF. The DNA for the CDR3 is TGTGCCACCAGCAGAGATCGAGTTTCGGCAGATACGCAGTATTTT. The chain joins TRBV15 to TRBJ2-3; D gene unclear. The germline CDR1 and CDR2 sequences are LNHNV and YYDKDF (reference sequence). Trimming stripped 0 bases from V and 4 bases from J, with 11 bases between. This CDR3 is 15 amino acids long.

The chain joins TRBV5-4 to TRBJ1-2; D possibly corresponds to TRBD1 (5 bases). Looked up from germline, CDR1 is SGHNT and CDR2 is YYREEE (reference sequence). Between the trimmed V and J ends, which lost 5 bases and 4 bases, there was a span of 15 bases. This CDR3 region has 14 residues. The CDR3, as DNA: TGTGCCAGCAGACGGGCCGGGACGGTCTATGGCTACACCTTC. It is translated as CASRRAGTVYGYTF.

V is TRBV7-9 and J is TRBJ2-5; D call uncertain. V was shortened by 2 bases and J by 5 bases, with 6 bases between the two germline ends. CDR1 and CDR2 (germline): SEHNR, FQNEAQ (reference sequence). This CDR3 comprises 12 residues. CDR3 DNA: TGTGCCAGCAGCTTATCTCCCGAGACCCAGTACTTC. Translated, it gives CASSLSPETQYF.

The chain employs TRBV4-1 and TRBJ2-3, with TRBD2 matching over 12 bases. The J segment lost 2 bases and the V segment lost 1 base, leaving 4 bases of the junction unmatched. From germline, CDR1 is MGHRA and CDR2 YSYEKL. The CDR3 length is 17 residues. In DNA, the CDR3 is TGCGCCAGCAGCCAAGGTCTAGCGGGAGGGGTCACAGATACGCAGTATTTT. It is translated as CASSQGLAGGVTDTQYF.

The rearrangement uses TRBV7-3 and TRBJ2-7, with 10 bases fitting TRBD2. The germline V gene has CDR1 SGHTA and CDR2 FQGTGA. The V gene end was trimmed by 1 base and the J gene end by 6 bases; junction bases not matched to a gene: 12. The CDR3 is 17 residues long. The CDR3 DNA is TGTGCCAGCAGCTTAATGGCAGCGGGAGGGCCGCAGGGCGAGCAGTACTTC. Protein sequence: CASSLMAAGGPQGEQYF.

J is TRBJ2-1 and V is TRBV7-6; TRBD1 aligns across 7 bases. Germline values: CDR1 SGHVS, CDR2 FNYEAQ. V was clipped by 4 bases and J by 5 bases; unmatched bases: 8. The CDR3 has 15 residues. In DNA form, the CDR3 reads TGTGCCAGCAGCTCTCGAACAGGGGAAAACAATGAGCAGTTCTTC. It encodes CASSSRTGENNEQFF.

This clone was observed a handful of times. Here the CDR3 reads CASSDPGTSIETQYF. The CDR3 DNA is TGTGCCAGCAGCGACCCCGGGACTAGCATAGAGACCCAGTACTTC. The gene calls are TRBV7-9 and TRBJ2-5, with 9 positions matching TRBD2. The CDR3 spans 15 residues. From germline, CDR1 is SEHNR and CDR2 FQNEAQ (reference sequence). The trim removed 5 bases at V and 4 bases at J, leaving 8 bases unmatched.

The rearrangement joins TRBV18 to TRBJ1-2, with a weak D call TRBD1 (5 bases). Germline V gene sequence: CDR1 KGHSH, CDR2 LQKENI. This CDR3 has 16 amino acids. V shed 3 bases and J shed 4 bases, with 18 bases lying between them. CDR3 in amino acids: CASSPNSGLQGYGYTF. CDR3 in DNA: TGTGCCAGCTCACCTAACTCCGGGCTTCAGGGCTATGGCTACACCTTC. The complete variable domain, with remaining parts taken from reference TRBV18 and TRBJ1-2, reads NAGVMQNPRHLVRRRGQEARLRCSPMKGHSHVYWYRQLPEEGLKFMVYLQKENIIDESGMPKERFSAEFPKEGPSILRIQQVVRGDSAAYFCASSPNSGLQGYGYTFGSGTRLTVV.

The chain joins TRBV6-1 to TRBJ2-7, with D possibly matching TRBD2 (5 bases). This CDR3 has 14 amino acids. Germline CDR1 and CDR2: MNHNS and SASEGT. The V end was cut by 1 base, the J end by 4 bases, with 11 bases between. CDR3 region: CASSEGTGLYEQYF. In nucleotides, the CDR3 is TGTGCCAGCAGTGAAGGTACGGGGTTGTACGAGCAGTACTTC.

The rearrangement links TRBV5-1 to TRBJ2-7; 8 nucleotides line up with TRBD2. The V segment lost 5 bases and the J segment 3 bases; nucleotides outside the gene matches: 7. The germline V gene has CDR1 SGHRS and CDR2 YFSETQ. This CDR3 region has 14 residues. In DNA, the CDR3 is TGCGCCAGCAGAAGCGGGGGTTCAAACTACGAGCAGTACTTC. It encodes CASRSGGSNYEQYF.

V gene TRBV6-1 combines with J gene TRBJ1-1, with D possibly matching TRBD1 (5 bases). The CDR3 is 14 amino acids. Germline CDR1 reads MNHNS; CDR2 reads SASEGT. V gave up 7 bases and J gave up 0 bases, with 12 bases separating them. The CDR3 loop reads CASIPGFMNTEAFF. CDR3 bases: TGTGCCAGCATCCCAGGGTTTATGAACACTGAAGCTTTCTTT.

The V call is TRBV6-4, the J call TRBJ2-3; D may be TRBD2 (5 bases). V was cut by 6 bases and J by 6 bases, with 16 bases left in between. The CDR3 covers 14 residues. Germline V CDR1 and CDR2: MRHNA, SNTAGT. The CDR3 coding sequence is TGTGCCAGCAGACGGGGTAGGACGTCGGATACGCAGTATTTT. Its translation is CASRRGRTSDTQYF.

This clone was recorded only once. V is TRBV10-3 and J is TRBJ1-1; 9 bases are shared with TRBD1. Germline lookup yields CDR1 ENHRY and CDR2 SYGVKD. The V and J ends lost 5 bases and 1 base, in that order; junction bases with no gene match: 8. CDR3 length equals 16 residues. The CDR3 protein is CAISPLRTGENTEAFF. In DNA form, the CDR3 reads TGTGCCATCAGTCCTCTTAGGACAGGGGAGAACACTGAAGCTTTCTTT.

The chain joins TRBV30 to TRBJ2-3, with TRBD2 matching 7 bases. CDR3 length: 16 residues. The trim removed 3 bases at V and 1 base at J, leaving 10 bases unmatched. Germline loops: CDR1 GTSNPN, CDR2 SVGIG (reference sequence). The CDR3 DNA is TGTGCCTGGAGCGGGGAGGGCGCGGGAGGCACAGATACGCAGTATTTT. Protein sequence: CAWSGEGAGGTDTQYF.

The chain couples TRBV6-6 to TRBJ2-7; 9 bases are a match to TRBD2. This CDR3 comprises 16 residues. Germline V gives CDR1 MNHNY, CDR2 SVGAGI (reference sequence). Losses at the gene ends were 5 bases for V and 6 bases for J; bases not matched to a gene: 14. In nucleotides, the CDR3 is TGTGCCAGCAGTAGCGCGGGACTAGCATCAACGCCCGAGCAGTACTTC. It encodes CASSSAGLASTPEQYF.

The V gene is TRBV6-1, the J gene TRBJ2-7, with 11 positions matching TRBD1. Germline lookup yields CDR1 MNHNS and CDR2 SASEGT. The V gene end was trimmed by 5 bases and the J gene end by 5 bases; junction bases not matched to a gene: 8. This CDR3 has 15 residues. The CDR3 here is CASSSRTGGRNEQYF. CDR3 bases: TGTGCCAGCAGTTCCCGGACAGGGGGCAGGAACGAGCAGTACTTC.

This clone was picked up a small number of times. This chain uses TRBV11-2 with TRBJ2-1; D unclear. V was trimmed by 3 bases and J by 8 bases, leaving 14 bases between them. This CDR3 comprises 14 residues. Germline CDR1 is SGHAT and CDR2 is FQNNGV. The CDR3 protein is CASSFVRTADEQFF. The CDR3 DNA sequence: TGTGCCAGCAGCTTCGTTCGGACGGCAGATGAGCAGTTCTTC.

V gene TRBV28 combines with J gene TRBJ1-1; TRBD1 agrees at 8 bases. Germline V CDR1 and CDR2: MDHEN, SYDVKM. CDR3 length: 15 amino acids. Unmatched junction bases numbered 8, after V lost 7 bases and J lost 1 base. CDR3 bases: TGTGCCAGCACCCAAGGAGGGACAGGGAACACTGAAGCTTTCTTT. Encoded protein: CASTQGGTGNTEAFF.

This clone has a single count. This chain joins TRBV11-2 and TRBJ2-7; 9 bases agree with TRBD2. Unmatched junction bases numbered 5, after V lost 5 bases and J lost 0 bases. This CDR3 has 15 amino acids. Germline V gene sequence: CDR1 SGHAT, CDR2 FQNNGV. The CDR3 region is CASSQTSGPSYEQYF. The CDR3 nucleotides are TGTGCCAGCAGCCAGACTAGCGGTCCCTCCTACGAGCAGTACTTC.

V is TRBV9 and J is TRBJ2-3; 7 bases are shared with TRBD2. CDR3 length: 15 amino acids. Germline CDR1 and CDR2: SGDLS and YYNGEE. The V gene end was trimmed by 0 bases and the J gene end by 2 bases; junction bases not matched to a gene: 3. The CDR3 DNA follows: TGTGCCAGCAGCGTAGTTGGGAGGGACACAGATACGCAGTATTTT. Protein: CASSVVGRDTDTQYF. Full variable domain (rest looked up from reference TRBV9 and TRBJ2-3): DSGVTQTPKHLITATGQRVTLRCSPRSGDLSVYWYQQSLDQGLQFLIQYYNGEERAKGNILERFSAQQFPDLHSELNLSSLELGDSALYFCASSVVGRDTDTQYFGPGTRLTVL.

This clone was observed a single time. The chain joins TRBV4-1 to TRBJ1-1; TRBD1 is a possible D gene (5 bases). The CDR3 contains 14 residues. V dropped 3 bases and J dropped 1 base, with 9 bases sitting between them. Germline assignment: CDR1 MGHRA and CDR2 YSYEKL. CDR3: CASSQGDWNTEAFF. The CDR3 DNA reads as TGCGCCAGCAGCCAGGGGGACTGGAACACTGAAGCTTTCTTT.

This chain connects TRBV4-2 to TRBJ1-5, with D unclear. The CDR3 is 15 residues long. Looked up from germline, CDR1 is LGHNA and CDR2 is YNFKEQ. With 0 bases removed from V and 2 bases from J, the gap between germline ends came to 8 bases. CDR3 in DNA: TGTGCCAGCAGCCAAGATACCGGGGGCAATCAGCCCCAGCATTTT. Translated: CASSQDTGGNQPQHF.

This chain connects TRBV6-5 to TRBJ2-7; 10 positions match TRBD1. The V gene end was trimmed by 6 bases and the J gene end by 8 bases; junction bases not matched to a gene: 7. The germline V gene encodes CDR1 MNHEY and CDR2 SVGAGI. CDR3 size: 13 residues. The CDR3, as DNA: TGTGCCAGCAGCCAGGACAGGGGGATCAAGCAGTACTTC. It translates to CASSQDRGIKQYF.

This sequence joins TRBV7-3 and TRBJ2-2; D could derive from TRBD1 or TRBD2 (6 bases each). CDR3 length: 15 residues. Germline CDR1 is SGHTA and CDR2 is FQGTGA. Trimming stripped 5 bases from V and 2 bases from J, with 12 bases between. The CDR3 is CASSPGAANTGELFF. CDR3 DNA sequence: TGTGCCAGCAGCCCGGGGGCGGCAAACACCGGGGAGCTGTTTTTT. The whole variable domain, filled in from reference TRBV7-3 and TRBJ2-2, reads GAGVSQTPSNKVTEKGKYVELRCDPISGHTALYWYRQSLGQGPEFLIYFQGTGAADDSGLPNDRFFAVRPEGSVSTLKIQRTERGDSAVYLCASSPGAANTGELFFGEGSRLTVL.

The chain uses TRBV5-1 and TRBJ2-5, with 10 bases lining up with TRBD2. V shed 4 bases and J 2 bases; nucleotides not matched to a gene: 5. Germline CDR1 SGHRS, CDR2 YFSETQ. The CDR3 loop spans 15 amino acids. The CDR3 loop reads CASSASTSGQETQYF. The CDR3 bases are TGCGCCAGCAGCGCATCGACTAGCGGGCAAGAGACCCAGTACTTC.

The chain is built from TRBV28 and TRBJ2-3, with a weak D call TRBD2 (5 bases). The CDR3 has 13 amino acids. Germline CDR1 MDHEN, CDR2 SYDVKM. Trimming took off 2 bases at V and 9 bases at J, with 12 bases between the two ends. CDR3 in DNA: TGTGCCAGCAGTTTACCGCAGCCGGGGACGCAGTATTTT. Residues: CASSLPQPGTQYF.